One and the same sample provided the 21 T cell receptor beta chains below, sequenced in a study of cytotoxic CD8 clonotypes in ibrutinib-treated CLL. Libraries were prepared by immunoSEQ multiplex PCR; TCRdb keeps only in-frame clonotypes and omits some of them. The sample records 250,000 to 350,000 clones, roughly three quarters being singletons. Sequences were derived from PBMCs, sampled at disease progression, from a patient treated with ibrutinib. The receptors originated from a human donor with chronic lymphocytic leukemia.

This chain joins TRBV7-8 and TRBJ1-1; D perhaps matches TRBD1 (6 bases). The CDR3 has 14 residues. The V end was cut by 5 bases, the J end by 6 bases, with 16 bases between. Germline CDR1 SGHVS, CDR2 FQNEAQ. For the CDR3, the DNA is TGTGCCAGCAGCGTAGGGACATTCACCGCTGAAGCTTTCTTT. Protein product: CASSVGTFTAEAFF.

The chain combines TRBV5-1 with TRBJ1-1; D unclear. The CDR3 consists of 14 residues. V was trimmed by 0 bases and J by 1 base, leaving 7 bases between them. Germline lookup yields CDR1 SGHRS and CDR2 YFSETQ. The CDR3 DNA reads as TGCGCCAGCAGCTTGGTTAGTCCGAACACTGAAGCTTTCTTT. Translation gives CASSLVSPNTEAFF. Combining the CDR3 with reference TRBV5-1 and TRBJ1-1 gives the whole variable domain KAGVTQTPRYLIKTRGQQVTLSCSPISGHRSVSWYQQTPGQGLQFLFEYFSETQRNKGNFPGRFSGRQFSNSRSEMNVSTLELGDSALYLCASSLVSPNTEAFFGQGTRLTVV.

The V gene is TRBV18, the J gene TRBJ2-6; tentatively, D is TRBD1 (5 bases). Trimming pared 5 bases from V and 0 bases from J, leaving 8 bases between. This CDR3 is built from 15 residues. The germline gives CDR1 KGHSH, CDR2 LQKENI. CDR3 residues: CASSSGHSGANVLTF. The CDR3 bases are TGTGCCAGCTCATCAGGGCACTCTGGGGCCAACGTCCTGACTTTC.

This clone was observed a few times. The rearrangement joins TRBV28 to TRBJ2-7; no clear D. The CDR3 covers 12 residues. CDR1 and CDR2 from the germline V gene are MDHEN and SYDVKM. Trimming cost V 9 bases and J 2 bases, with 11 bases left between them. DNA of the CDR3: TGTGCCAGTCATACCCGAGCCTACGAGCAGTACTTC. Amino acids: CASHTRAYEQYF.

The chain carries TRBV5-4 and TRBJ1-2; 7 bases are a match to TRBD1. Germline lookup yields CDR1 SGHNT and CDR2 YYREEE (reference sequence). Unmatched junction bases numbered 7, after V lost 4 bases and J lost 7 bases. This CDR3 region has 13 residues. The CDR3 sequence: CASSQGQLSGYTF. CDR3 coding DNA: TGTGCCAGCAGCCAGGGACAGCTTTCTGGCTACACCTTC.

The chain recombines TRBV7-9 with TRBJ1-1, with D unclear. V lost 1 base, J lost 2 bases, and 11 bases lay in between. The CDR3 is 15 amino acids. CDR1 and CDR2 from the germline V gene are SEHNR and FQNEAQ (reference sequence). CDR3 DNA: TGTGCCAGCAGCTTAGGTCCCCAAGTTAACACTGAAGCTTTCTTT. This sequence encodes CASSLGPQVNTEAFF.

Details on this clone: Being one base from a much bigger clone, this may be a read error. Other DNA sequences in this specimen translate into the identical CDR3. The chain couples TRBV11-3 to TRBJ1-1, with 8 bases lining up with TRBD1. Germline lookup yields CDR1 SGHNT and CDR2 YENEEA. This CDR3 is built from 14 residues. V lost 4 bases to trimming and J lost 1 base; unmatched junction nucleotides: 2. CDR3 nucleotides: TGTGCCAGCAGCTCAGGACAGGGGAACACTGAAGCTTTCTTT. Translated, it gives CASSSGQGNTEAFF.

J is TRBJ2-3 and V is TRBV27; possibly TRBD2 for D (5 bases). CDR3 size: 12 residues. In germline, CDR1 is MNHEY, CDR2 SMNVEV (reference sequence). V lost 10 bases and J lost 5, with 13 bases in between. CDR3 loop: CATGLWGDTQYF. Written as DNA, the CDR3 is TGTGCCACAGGACTTTGGGGAGATACGCAGTATTTT.

This chain connects TRBV11-2 to TRBJ2-7; D might be TRBD1 or TRBD2, each matching 5 bases. V was pared by 0 bases and J by 3 bases, with 15 bases between. Germline CDR1 and CDR2: SGHAT and FQNNGV. The CDR3 spans 16 residues. CDR3 sequence: CASSLDPRGLFYEQYF. The CDR3 DNA is TGTGCCAGCAGCTTAGATCCCCGGGGCCTCTTCTACGAGCAGTACTTC.

The chain uses TRBV19 and TRBJ2-5, with TRBD2 matching 9 bases. J lost 3 bases, V lost 5 bases, and 10 bases had no gene match. CDR1 is LNHDA, CDR2 SQIVND, per germline (reference sequence). The CDR3 totals 16 residues. The CDR3 loop reads CASSLPALAGKETQYF. CDR3 nucleotide sequence: TGTGCCAGTAGTCTTCCGGCGCTAGCGGGAAAAGAGACCCAGTACTTC.

The chain is built from TRBV19 and TRBJ1-1; D is uncertain. This CDR3 comprises 11 residues. V gave up 8 bases and J gave up 8 bases, with 12 bases separating them. Per the germline V gene, CDR1 is LNHDA and CDR2 is SQIVND (reference sequence). The CDR3 is CASQRGLEAFF. The CDR3 DNA is TGTGCCAGTCAACGGGGTCTAGAAGCTTTCTTT.

This clone was seen once. V gene TRBV2 combines with J gene TRBJ1-5; 7 bases align to TRBD1. The CDR3 length is 14 residues. J was trimmed by 6 bases and V by 8 bases; bases with no gene match: 10. Per the germline V gene, CDR1 is SNHLY and CDR2 is FYNNEI. CDR3 nucleotides: TGTGCCAGCGAAGGGGGCGCTTCTGTTCAGCCCCAGCATTTT. Protein sequence: CASEGGASVQPQHF.

This chain connects TRBV27 to TRBJ1-5; the match to TRBD1 covers 9 bases. The CDR3 extends over 18 amino acids. J was trimmed by 2 bases and V by 6 bases; bases with no gene match: 14. Germline CDR1 reads MNHEY; CDR2 reads SMNVEV (reference sequence). CDR3 DNA: TGTGCCAGCAGCTTTGGGCCGGGACAGGGCATGGGCAATCAGCCCCAGCATTTT. This gives the protein CASSFGPGQGMGNQPQHF.

The chain is built from TRBV10-2 and TRBJ2-1; TRBD2 aligns across 11 bases. Trimming took 2 bases from V and 9 from J; bases not matched to a gene: 9. Germline CDR1 WSHSY, CDR2 SAAADI. The CDR3 loop spans 16 amino acids. CDR3 nucleotides: TGCGCCAGCAGTGAGGCTGTAGCGGGGGGGTTGGGTGAGCAGTTCTTC. Protein sequence: CASSEAVAGGLGEQFF.

Only one count was recorded for this clone. DNA of the CDR3: TGTGCCACCAGCAGAGTGGAACAGCCCCAGCATTTT. Translated: CATSRVEQPQHF. V is TRBV15 and J is TRBJ1-5; D unclear. Per the germline V gene, CDR1 is LNHNV and CDR2 is YYDKDF (reference sequence). The CDR3 consists of 12 residues. V gave up 1 base and J gave up 7 bases, with 5 bases separating them. Looking up the rest from reference TRBV15 and TRBJ1-5 gives the full variable domain: DAMVIQNPRYQVTQFGKPVTLSCSQTLNHNVMYWYQQKSSQAPKLLFHYYDKDFNNEADTPDNFQSRRPNTSFCFLDIRSPGLGDTAMYLCATSRVEQPQHFGDGTRLSIL.

This clone was observed a few times. CDR3 sequence: CASSLMGGTEAFF. CDR3 bases: TGTGCCAGCAGCTTAATGGGGGGCACTGAAGCTTTCTTT. The chain carries TRBV7-3 and TRBJ1-1; possibly TRBD1 for D (5 bases). Germline V CDR1 and CDR2: SGHTA, FQGTGA. The ends were cut back, 1 base at V and 4 bases at J, with 7 bases in the middle. The CDR3 length is 13 residues.

V usage is TRBV10-3 and J usage is TRBJ1-2; no clear D gene. The CDR3 length is 15 residues. Trimming shortened V by 6 bases and J by 0 bases, and 14 bases separated the two germline ends. In germline, CDR1 is ENHRY, CDR2 SYGVKD. For the CDR3, the DNA is TGTGCCATCAGGAGGGAGGGTGTCCCTAACTATGGCTACACCTTC. This encodes CAIRREGVPNYGYTF.

The rearrangement uses TRBV27 and TRBJ1-6; 7 bases align to TRBD1. Germline V gives CDR1 MNHEY, CDR2 SMNVEV (reference sequence). V was clipped by 6 bases and J by 8 bases; unmatched bases: 10. CDR3 length: 15 residues. The CDR3 is CASSPTGSRYSPLHF. The CDR3 region has the DNA TGTGCCAGCAGCCCGACAGGGAGTAGATATTCACCCCTCCACTTT.

As for this clone: The sample contains more than one DNA sequence encoding this CDR3. The chain recombines TRBV5-1 with TRBJ1-4; D uncertain. The germline V gene has CDR1 SGHRS and CDR2 YFSETQ. This CDR3 contains 14 residues. V shed 0 bases and J shed 4 bases, with 7 bases lying between them. CDR3 sequence: CASSLGQGNEKLFF. The CDR3, as DNA: TGCGCCAGCAGCTTGGGCCAAGGTAATGAAAAACTGTTTTTT.

The chain employs TRBV15 and TRBJ2-3; weak D call: TRBD2 (5 bases). CDR1 LNHNV and CDR2 YYDKDF come from the germline V gene (reference sequence). The V gene lost 2 bases and the J gene lost 0 bases, with 12 bases spanning the gap. The CDR3 has 16 residues. The CDR3 DNA reads as TGTGCCACCAGCAGAAGGACTTTATCTAGCACAGATACGCAGTATTTT. Translating it yields CATSRRTLSSTDTQYF.

A single count supports this clone. The rearrangement joins TRBV7-9 to TRBJ1-4; 7 bases agree with TRBD1. Germline CDR1 SEHNR, CDR2 FQNEAQ (reference sequence). The CDR3 has 16 amino acids. V was clipped by 6 bases and J by 8 bases; unmatched bases: 15. DNA for the CDR3: TGTGCCAGCAGTCATTACGCCGGGCCCAGGGGGGAAAAACTGTTTTTT. Amino acids: CASSHYAGPRGEKLFF.